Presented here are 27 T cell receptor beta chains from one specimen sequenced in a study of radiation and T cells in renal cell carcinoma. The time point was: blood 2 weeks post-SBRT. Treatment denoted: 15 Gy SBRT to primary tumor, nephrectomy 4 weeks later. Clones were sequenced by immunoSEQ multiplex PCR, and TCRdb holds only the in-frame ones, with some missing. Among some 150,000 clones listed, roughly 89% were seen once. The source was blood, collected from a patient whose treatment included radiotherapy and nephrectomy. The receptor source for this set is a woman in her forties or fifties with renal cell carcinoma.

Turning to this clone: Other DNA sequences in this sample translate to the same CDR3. This chain's CDR3 is CASSLGDSTDTQYF. The CDR3 nucleotides are TGTGCCAGCAGCCTCGGGGACAGCACAGATACGCAGTATTTT. This chain connects TRBV7-9 to TRBJ2-3; perhaps D is TRBD1 or TRBD2 (5 bases each). Germline loops: CDR1 SEHNR, CDR2 FQNEAQ (reference sequence). This CDR3 contains 14 residues. Trimming stripped 5 bases from V and 0 bases from J, with 9 bases between.

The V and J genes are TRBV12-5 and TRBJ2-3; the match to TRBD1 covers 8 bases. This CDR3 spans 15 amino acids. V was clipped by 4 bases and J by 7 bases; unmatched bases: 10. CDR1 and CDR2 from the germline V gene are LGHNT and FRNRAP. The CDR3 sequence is CASGSDRGRVNTQYF. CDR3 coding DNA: TGTGCTAGTGGTTCCGACAGGGGCCGCGTCAATACGCAGTATTTT.

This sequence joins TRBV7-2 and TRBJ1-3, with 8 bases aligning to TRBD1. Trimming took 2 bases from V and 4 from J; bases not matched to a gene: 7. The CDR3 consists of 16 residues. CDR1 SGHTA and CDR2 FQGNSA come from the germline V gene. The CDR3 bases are TGTGCCAGCAGCTTAAGGCAGGGGGCGCGGGGAAACACCATATATTTT. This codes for CASSLRQGARGNTIYF.

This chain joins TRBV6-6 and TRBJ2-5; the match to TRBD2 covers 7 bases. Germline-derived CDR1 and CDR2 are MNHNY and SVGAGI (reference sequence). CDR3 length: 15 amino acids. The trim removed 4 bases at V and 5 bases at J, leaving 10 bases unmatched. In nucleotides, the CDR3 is TGTGCCAGCAGTTCCCTTGGCGGTAGCGGGGAGACCCAGTACTTC. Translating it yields CASSSLGGSGETQYF.

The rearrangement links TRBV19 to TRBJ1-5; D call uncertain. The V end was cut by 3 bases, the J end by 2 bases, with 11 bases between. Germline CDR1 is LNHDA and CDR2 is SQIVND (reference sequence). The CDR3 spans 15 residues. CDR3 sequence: CASSILPTGNQPQHF. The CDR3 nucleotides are TGTGCCAGTAGTATTCTCCCCACGGGCAATCAGCCCCAGCATTTT.

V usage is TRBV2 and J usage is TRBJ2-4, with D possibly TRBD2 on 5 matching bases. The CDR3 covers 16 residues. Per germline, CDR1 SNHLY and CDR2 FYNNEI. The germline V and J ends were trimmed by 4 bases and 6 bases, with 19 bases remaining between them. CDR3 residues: CASSGQERFEGNIQYF. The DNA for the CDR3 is TGTGCCAGCAGTGGGCAGGAAAGGTTTGAGGGAAACATTCAGTACTTC.

CDR3 protein: CASSYAGRGNYGYTF. The CDR3 DNA is TGTGCCAGCAGTTACGCAGGGAGGGGGAACTATGGCTACACCTTC. The chain employs TRBV6-5 and TRBJ1-2; D might be TRBD1 (6 bases). Germline values: CDR1 MNHEY, CDR2 SVGAGI. The CDR3 consists of 15 residues. Trimming pared 2 bases from V and 2 bases from J, leaving 12 bases between.

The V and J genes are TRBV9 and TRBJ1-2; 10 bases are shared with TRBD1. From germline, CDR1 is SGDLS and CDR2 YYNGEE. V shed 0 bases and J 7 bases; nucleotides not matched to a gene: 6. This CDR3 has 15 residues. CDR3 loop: CASSVVETGGSGYTF. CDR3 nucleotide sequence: TGTGCCAGCAGCGTAGTTGAGACAGGGGGCTCTGGCTACACCTTC.

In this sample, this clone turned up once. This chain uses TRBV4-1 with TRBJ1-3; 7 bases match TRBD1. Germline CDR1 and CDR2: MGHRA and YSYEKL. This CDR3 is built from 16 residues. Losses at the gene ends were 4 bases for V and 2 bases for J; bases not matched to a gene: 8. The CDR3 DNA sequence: TGCGCCAGCAGCCGGTACAAGGACAGGCCTGGAAACACCATATATTTT. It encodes CASSRYKDRPGNTIYF.

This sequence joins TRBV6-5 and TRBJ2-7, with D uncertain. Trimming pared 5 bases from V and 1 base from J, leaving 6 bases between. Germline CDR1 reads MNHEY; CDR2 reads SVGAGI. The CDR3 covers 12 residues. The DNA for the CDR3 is TGTGCCAGCAGTAAACAGTCCTACGAGCAGTACTTC. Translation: CASSKQSYEQYF.

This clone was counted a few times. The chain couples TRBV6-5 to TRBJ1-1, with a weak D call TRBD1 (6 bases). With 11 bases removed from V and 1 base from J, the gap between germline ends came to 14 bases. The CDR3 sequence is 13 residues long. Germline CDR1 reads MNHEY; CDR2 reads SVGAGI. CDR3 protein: CAVQGAGNTEAFF. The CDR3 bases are TGTGCCGTACAGGGCGCGGGGAACACTGAAGCTTTCTTT.

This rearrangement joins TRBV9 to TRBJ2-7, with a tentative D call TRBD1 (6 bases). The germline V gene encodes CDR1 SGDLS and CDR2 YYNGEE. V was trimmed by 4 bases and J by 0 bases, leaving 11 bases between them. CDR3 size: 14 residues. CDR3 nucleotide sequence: TGTGCCAGCAGCCCGCGACAGGACTCCTACGAGCAGTACTTC. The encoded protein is CASSPRQDSYEQYF.

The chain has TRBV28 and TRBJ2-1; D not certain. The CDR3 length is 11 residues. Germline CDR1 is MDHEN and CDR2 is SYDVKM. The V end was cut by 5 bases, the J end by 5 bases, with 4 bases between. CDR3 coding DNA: TGTGCCAGCAGTAGCGACAATGAGCAGTTCTTC. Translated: CASSSDNEQFF.

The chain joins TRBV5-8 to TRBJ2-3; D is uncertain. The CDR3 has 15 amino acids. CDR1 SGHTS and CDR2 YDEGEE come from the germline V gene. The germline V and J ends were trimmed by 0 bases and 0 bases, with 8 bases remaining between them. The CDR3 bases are TGTGCCAGCAGCTTGGGGACGTTAAGCACAGATACGCAGTATTTT. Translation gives CASSLGTLSTDTQYF. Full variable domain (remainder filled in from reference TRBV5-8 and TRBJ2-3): EAGVTQSPTHLIKTRGQQATLRCSPISGHTSVYWYQQALGLGLQFLLWYDEGEERNRGNFPPRFSGRQFPNYSSELNVNALELEDSALYLCASSLGTLSTDTQYFGPGTRLTVL.

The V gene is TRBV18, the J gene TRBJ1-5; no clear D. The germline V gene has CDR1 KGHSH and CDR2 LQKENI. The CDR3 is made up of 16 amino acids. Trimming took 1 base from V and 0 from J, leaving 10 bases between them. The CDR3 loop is CASSPLPGDSNQPQHF. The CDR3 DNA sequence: TGTGCCAGCTCACCACTGCCAGGAGATAGCAATCAGCCCCAGCATTTT.

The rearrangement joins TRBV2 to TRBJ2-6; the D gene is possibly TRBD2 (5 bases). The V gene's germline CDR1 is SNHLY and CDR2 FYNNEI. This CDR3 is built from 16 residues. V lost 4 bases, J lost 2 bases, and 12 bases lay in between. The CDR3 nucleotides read TGTGCCAGCAGTGGGCCCCGGGGTACTGGGGCCAACGTCCTGACTTTC. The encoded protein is CASSGPRGTGANVLTF.

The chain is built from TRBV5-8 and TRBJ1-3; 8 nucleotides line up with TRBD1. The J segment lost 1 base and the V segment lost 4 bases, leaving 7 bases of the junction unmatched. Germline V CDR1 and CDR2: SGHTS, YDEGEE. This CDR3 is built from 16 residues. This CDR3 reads CASSIVRQGSGNTIYF. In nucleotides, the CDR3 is TGTGCCAGCAGCATAGTACGACAGGGGTCTGGAAACACCATATATTTT. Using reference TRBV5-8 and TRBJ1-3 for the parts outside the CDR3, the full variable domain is EAGVTQSPTHLIKTRGQQATLRCSPISGHTSVYWYQQALGLGLQFLLWYDEGEERNRGNFPPRFSGRQFPNYSSELNVNALELEDSALYLCASSIVRQGSGNTIYFGEGSWLTVV.

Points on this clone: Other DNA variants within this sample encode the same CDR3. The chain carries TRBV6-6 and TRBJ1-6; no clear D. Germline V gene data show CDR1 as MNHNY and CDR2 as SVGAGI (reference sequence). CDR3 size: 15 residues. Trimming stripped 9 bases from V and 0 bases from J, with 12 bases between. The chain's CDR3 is CASYDRSSYNSPLHF. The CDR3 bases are TGTGCCAGTTATGACCGGAGCTCCTATAATTCACCCCTCCACTTT.

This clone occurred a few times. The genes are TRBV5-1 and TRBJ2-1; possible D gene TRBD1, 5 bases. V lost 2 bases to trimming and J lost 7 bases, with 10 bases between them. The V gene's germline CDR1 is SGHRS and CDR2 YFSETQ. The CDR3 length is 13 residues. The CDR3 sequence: CASSFTPGNEQFF. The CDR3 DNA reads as TGCGCCAGCAGCTTTACCCCAGGGAATGAGCAGTTCTTC.

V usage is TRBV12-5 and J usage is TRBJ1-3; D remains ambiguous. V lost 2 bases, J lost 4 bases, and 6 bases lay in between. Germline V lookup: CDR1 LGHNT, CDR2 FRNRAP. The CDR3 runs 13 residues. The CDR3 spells CASGLLEGNTIYF. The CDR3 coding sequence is TGTGCTAGTGGTTTGCTGGAGGGAAACACCATATATTTT.

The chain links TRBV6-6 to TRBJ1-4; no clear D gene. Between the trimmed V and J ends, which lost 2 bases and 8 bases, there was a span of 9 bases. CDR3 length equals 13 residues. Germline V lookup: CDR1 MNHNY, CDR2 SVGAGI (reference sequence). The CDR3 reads CASSYAPVEKLFF. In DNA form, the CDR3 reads TGTGCCAGCAGTTACGCGCCAGTAGAAAAACTGTTTTTT.

This CDR3 reads CASSLMRGAGSYEQYF. The CDR3, as DNA: TGTGCCAGCAGCTTGATGAGGGGCGCGGGATCCTACGAGCAGTACTTC. The rearrangement uses TRBV5-8 and TRBJ2-7, with a weak D call TRBD2 (6 bases). CDR1 is SGHTS, CDR2 YDEGEE, per germline. Trimming took off 1 base at V and 1 base at J, with 15 bases between the two ends. This CDR3 has 16 residues. The full variable domain, rest sourced from reference TRBV5-8 and TRBJ2-7, is EAGVTQSPTHLIKTRGQQATLRCSPISGHTSVYWYQQALGLGLQFLLWYDEGEERNRGNFPPRFSGRQFPNYSSELNVNALELEDSALYLCASSLMRGAGSYEQYFGPGTRLTVT.

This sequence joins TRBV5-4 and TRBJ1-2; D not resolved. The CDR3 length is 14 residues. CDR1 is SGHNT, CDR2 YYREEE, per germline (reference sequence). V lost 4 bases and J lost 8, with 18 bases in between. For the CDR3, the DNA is TGTGCCAGCAGCCGATACTCGGGAATTGAGGGCTACACCTTC. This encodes CASSRYSGIEGYTF.

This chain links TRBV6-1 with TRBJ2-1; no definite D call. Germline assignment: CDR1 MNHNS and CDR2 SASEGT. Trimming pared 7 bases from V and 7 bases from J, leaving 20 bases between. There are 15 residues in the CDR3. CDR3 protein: CASTRPEKGLNEQFF. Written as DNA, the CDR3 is TGTGCCAGCACCAGACCCGAAAAGGGTTTGAATGAGCAGTTCTTC.

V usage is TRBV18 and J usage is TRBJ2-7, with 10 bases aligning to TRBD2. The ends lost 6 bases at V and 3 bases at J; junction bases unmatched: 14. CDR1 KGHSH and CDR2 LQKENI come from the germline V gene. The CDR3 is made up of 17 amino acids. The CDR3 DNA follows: TGTGCCAGCTCCCCCAACCAGGAGCTAGCGGGGGTCTACGAGCAGTACTTC. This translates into CASSPNQELAGVYEQYF. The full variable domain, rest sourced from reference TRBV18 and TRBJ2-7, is NAGVMQNPRHLVRRRGQEARLRCSPMKGHSHVYWYRQLPEEGLKFMVYLQKENIIDESGMPKERFSAEFPKEGPSILRIQQVVRGDSAAYFCASSPNQELAGVYEQYFGPGTRLTVT.

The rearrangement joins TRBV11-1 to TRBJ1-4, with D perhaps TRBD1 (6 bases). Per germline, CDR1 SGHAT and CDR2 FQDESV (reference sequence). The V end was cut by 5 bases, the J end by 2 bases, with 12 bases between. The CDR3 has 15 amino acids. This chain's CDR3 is CASSKSQGTNEKLFF. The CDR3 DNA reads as TGTGCCAGCAGCAAGAGCCAGGGGACTAATGAAAAACTGTTTTTT.

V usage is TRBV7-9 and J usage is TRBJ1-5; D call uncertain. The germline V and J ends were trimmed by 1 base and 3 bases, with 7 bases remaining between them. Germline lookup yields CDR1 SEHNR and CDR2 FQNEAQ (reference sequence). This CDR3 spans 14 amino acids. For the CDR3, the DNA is TGTGCCAGCAGCTTAGGCGGCCACAATCAGCCCCAGCATTTT. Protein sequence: CASSLGGHNQPQHF.